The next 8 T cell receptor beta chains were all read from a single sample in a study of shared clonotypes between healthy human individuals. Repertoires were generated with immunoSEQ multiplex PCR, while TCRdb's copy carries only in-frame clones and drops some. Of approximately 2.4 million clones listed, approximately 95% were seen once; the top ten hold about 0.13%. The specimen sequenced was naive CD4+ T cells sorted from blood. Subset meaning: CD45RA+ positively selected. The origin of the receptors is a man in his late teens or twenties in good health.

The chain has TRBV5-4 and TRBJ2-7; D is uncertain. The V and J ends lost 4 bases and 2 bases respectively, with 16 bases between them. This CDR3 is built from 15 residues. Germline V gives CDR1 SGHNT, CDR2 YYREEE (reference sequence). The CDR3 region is CASSATLDRTYEQYF. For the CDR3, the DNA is TGTGCCAGCAGCGCAACGTTAGACCGGACCTACGAGCAGTACTTC.

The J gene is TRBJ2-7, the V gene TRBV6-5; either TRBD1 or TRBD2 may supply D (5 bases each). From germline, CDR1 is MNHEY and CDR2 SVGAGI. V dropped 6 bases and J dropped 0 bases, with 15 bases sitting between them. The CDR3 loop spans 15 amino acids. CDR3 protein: CASRTGPGTSYEQYF. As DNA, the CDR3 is TGTGCCAGCAGAACGGGCCCAGGGACCTCCTACGAGCAGTACTTC.

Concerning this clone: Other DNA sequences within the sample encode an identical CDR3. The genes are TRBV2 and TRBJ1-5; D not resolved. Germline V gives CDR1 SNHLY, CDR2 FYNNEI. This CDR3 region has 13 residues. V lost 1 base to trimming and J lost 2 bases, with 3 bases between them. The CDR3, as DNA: TGTGCCAGCAGTGAAGGCGGCAATCAGCCCCAGCATTTT. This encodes CASSEGGNQPQHF.

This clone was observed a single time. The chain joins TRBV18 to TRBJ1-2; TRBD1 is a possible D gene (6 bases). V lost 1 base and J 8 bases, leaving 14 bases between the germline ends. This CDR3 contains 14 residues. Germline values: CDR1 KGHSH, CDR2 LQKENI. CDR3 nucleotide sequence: TGTGCCAGCTCACCACTAAACACAGGGTTCGGCTACACCTTC. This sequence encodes CASSPLNTGFGYTF.

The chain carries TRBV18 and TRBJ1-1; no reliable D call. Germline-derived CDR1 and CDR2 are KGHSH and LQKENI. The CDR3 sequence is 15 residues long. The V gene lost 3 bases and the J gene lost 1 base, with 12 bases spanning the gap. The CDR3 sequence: CASSPGIQANTEAFF. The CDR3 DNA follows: TGTGCCAGCTCACCCGGTATCCAGGCGAACACTGAAGCTTTCTTT.

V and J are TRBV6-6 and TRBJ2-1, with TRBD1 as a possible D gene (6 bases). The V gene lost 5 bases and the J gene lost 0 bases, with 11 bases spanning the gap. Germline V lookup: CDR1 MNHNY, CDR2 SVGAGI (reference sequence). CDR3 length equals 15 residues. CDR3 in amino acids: CASSGGQRSYNEQFF. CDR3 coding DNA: TGTGCCAGCAGTGGAGGACAGCGCTCCTACAATGAGCAGTTCTTC.

The DNA for the CDR3 is TGTGCCAGACCAGTAGGGACTAGCAATGAGCAGTTCTTC. Amino acid sequence: CARPVGTSNEQFF. The chain joins TRBV5-3 to TRBJ2-1; 8 nucleotides match TRBD2. TRBV5-3 is identified as an open reading frame with a role that is uncertain. This CDR3 region has 13 residues. J gave up 6 bases and V 7 bases, and 6 bases lay outside the gene matches.

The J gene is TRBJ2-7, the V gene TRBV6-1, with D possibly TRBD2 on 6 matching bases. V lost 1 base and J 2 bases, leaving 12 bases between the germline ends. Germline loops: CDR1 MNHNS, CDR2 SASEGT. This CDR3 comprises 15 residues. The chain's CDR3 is CASSEVWRGTYEQYF. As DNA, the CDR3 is TGTGCCAGCAGTGAAGTCTGGAGGGGCACCTACGAGCAGTACTTC.